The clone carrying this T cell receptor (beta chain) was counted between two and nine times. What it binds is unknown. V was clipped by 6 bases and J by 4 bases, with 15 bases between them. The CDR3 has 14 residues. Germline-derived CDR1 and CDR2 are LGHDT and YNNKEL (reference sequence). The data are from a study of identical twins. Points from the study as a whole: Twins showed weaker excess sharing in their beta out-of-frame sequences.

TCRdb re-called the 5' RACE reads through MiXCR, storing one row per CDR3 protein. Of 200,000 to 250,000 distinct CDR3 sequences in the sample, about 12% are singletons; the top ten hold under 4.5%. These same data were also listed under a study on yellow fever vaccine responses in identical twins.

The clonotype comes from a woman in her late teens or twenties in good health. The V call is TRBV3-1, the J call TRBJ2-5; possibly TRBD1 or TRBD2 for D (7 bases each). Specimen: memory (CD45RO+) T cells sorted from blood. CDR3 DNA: TGTGCCAGCAGTCCACAGGGGAGGGGAGAGACCCAGTACTTC. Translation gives CASSPQGRGETQYF.